This TCR beta chain was captured in a study of Ad26.COV2.S vaccination and SARS-CoV-2 variants. Treatment here: 19 received Ad26.COV2.S at low or high dose, single or two shots; roughly five received placebo; per-sample allocation not given. Day 63 after the first injection of vaccine or placebo was the sampling time. The V and J ends lost 0 bases and 6 bases respectively, with 12 bases between them. Germline-derived CDR1 and CDR2 are SGHNT and YYREEE (reference sequence). This CDR3 spans 14 amino acids. Libraries were prepared by immunoSEQ multiplex PCR; TCRdb keeps only in-frame clonotypes and omits some of them. Of around 270,000 clones in the sample, roughly 87% are singletons; the top ten hold 2.5% to 3.5%.

The V and J genes are TRBV5-4 and TRBJ1-2; possible D gene TRBD1, 6 bases. The TCR originated in a person aged 18 to 65 who received the Ad26.COV2.S COVID-19 vaccine or a placebo. Sequenced material: peripheral blood, taken in a trial of Ad26.COV2.S vaccine versus placebo. CDR3 loop: CASSLAGGGDGYTF. The CDR3 nucleotides are TGTGCCAGCAGCTTGGCCGGGGGCGGGGATGGCTACACCTTC. Filled out from reference TRBV5-4 and TRBJ1-2, the complete variable domain reads ETGVTQSPTHLIKTRGQQVTLRCSSQSGHNTVSWYQQALGQGPQFIFQYYREEENGRGNFPPRFSGLQFPNYSSELNVNALELDDSALYLCASSLAGGGDGYTFGSGTRLTVV.